This section outlines one TCR beta chain sequence together with its context. The antigen remains undetermined. This specimen belongs to a study of cytomegalovirus exposure and HLA in healthy donors. General study findings and limits: Cytomegalovirus association was assigned to more than 150 TCR beta chains.

Data came from immunoSEQ multiplex PCR; TCRdb stores just in-frame clones and leaves some out. The sample shows roughly 43,000 clones, roughly 93% of them seen only once. The germline CDR1 and CDR2 sequences are SGHTA and FQGTGA. V trimming: 5 bases; J trimming: 5 bases; junction bases outside the gene matches: 7. This CDR3 comprises 15 residues. Sequenced: PBMCs. This chain connects TRBV7-3 to TRBJ2-1; 9 bases match TRBD2. This receptor was obtained from a woman aged 18-29 years in good health and CMV-seronegative. In nucleotides, the CDR3 is TGTGCCAGCAGCCTAATGGGACTAGCAAACAATGAGCAGTTCTTC. Translated, it gives CASSLMGLANNEQFF.